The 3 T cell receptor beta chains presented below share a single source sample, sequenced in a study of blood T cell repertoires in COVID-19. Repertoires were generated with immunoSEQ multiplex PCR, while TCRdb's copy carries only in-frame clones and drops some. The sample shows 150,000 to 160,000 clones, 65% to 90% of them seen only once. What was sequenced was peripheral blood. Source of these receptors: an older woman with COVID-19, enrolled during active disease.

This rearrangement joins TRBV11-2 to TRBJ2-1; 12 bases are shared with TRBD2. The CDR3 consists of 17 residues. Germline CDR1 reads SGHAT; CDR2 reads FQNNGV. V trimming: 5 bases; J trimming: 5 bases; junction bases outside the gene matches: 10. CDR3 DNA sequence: TGTGCCAGCAGCCCTTCCGGACTAGCGGGAATCCACAATGAGCAGTTCTTC. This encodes CASSPSGLAGIHNEQFF.

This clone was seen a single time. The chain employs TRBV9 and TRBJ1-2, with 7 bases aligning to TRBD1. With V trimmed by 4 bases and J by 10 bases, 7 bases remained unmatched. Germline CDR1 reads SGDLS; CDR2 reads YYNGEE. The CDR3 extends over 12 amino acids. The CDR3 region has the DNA TGTGCCAGCAGCCGGAACAGGGGAGACTACACCTTC. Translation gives CASSRNRGDYTF.

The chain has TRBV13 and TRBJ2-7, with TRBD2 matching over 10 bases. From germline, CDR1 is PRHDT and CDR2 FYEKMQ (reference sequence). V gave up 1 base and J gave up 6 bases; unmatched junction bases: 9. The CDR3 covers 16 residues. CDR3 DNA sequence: TGTGCCAGCAGCTTAGTTATCCTAGCGGGAGAAGCCGAGCAGTACTTC. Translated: CASSLVILAGEAEQYF.